This T cell receptor (beta chain) was retrieved from a study of early T cells in non-severe SARS-CoV-2 infection. At the level of the study: Bulk RNA isolated from unsorted whole blood underwent sequencing; chains were not paired.

The germline CDR1 and CDR2 sequences are ENHRY and SYGVKD. Trimming left V 0 bases short and J 8 bases short, with 8 bases between. The CDR3 has 13 residues. Regarding this clonotype: Its antigen is unknown.

Individual cDNA molecules each received unique molecular identifiers attached to them. TCRdb reprocessed the 5' RACE reads with MiXCR, giving one entry per CDR3 protein. The sample includes fewer than 65,000 distinct CDR3 sequences, less than 9.5% of them seen just once. Broader study findings: Anti-spike CD8 responses were favored in VDJdb matching, and private and CD4 specificities were missed.

This sequence originates from an adult who was a healthcare worker with PCR-confirmed SARS-CoV-2 infection or an uninfected control (not recorded which). The specimen comprised whole blood, sampled at baseline. The V gene is TRBV10-3, the J gene TRBJ2-1; D not resolved. In DNA, the CDR3 is TGTGCCATCAGTGAGTCGTTAGGGTATGAGCAGTTCTTC. Translated, it gives CAISESLGYEQFF.